Following are 20 T cell receptor beta chains from one sample sequenced in a study of T cell responses to AZD1222 COVID-19 vaccine. Measured with immunoSEQ multiplex PCR; TCRdb has only the in-frame clones, and not every one. The table records some 64,000 clones, 87% of them present only once. The material sequenced was peripheral blood, taken on day 0 of AZD1222 vaccination. These receptors were collected from an adult in good health.

The chain couples TRBV7-8 to TRBJ1-4, with D possibly being TRBD1 (5 bases). The CDR3 is 15 amino acids. The ends were cut back, 5 bases at V and 3 bases at J, with 13 bases in the middle. Germline CDR1 and CDR2: SGHVS and FQNEAQ. The CDR3 DNA reads TGTGCCAGCAGCCCACAGGACGGGGCTAATGAAAAACTGTTTTTT. It specifies CASSPQDGANEKLFF.

V and J are TRBV5-8 and TRBJ1-1; D not certain. The CDR3 runs 13 residues. V lost 0 bases and J lost 4, with 7 bases in between. The germline V gene has CDR1 SGHTS and CDR2 YDEGEE. CDR3 DNA sequence: TGTGCCAGCAGCTTGGGAAGGGTCACTGAAGCTTTCTTT. Translated: CASSLGRVTEAFF.

The genes are TRBV5-1 and TRBJ2-3; 8 bases are a match to TRBD2. V gave up 4 bases and J gave up 2 bases; unmatched junction bases: 6. Germline CDR1 is SGHRS and CDR2 is YFSETQ. CDR3 length: 15 amino acids. CDR3 in amino acids: CASSPGGEYTDTQYF. The DNA of the CDR3 is TGCGCCAGCAGCCCGGGGGGGGAGTACACAGATACGCAGTATTTT.

The genes are TRBV25-1 and TRBJ2-2; 8 bases match TRBD1. This CDR3 spans 16 amino acids. The trim removed 7 bases at V and 3 bases at J, leaving 10 bases unmatched. Germline CDR1 MGHDK, CDR2 SYGVNS. The CDR3 coding sequence is TGTGCCAGCACGACCCACACAGGGGGTGACACCGGGGAGCTGTTTTTT. Its protein is CASTTHTGGDTGELFF.

The chain links TRBV7-9 to TRBJ2-3, with D possibly matching TRBD1 (5 bases). V was clipped by 1 base and J by 2 bases, with 10 bases between them. In germline, CDR1 is SEHNR, CDR2 FQNEAQ (reference sequence). This CDR3 comprises 15 residues. The CDR3 DNA follows: TGTGCCAGCAGCTTAGGGGTACAGGTCACAGATACGCAGTATTTT. It specifies CASSLGVQVTDTQYF. The full variable domain, with the rest looked up from reference TRBV7-9 and TRBJ2-3, is DTGVSQNPRHKITKRGQNVTFRCDPISEHNRLYWYRQTLGQGPEFLTYFQNEAQLEKSRLLSDRFSAERPKGSFSTLEIQRTEQGDSAMYLCASSLGVQVTDTQYFGPGTRLTVL.

This rearrangement joins TRBV11-2 to TRBJ2-5; the D is unclear. This CDR3 comprises 12 residues. Trimming removed 5 bases at V and 4 bases at J, with 8 bases between. Germline values: CDR1 SGHAT, CDR2 FQNNGV. The CDR3 reads CASSGTRETQYF. DNA for the CDR3: TGTGCCAGCAGCGGTACAAGAGAGACCCAGTACTTC.

This clone has a single count. The chain links TRBV7-2 to TRBJ2-1; D remains ambiguous. The CDR3 has 13 amino acids. Germline loops: CDR1 SGHTA, CDR2 FQGNSA. Trimming stripped 1 base from V and 8 bases from J, with 9 bases between. CDR3 region: CASSLVSSDEQFF. DNA for the CDR3: TGTGCCAGCAGCTTAGTAAGTTCCGATGAGCAGTTCTTC.

V and J are TRBV6-5 and TRBJ1-5, with D possibly being TRBD1 (6 bases). The CDR3 totals 14 residues. V gave up 1 base and J gave up 9 bases, with 13 bases separating them. The V gene's germline CDR1 is MNHEY and CDR2 SVGAGI. CDR3 protein: CASSYLQGGAPQHF. CDR3 bases: TGTGCCAGCAGTTACTTACAGGGTGGGGCGCCCCAGCATTTT.

The V gene is TRBV5-1, the J gene TRBJ2-7; D assignment may be TRBD1 or TRBD2 (5 bases each). The CDR3 loop spans 13 amino acids. V was trimmed by 4 bases and J by 0 bases, leaving 8 bases between them. CDR1 is SGHRS, CDR2 YFSETQ, per germline. This CDR3 is CASSRDGSYEQYF. The CDR3 coding sequence is TGCGCCAGCAGCCGGGACGGCTCCTACGAGCAGTACTTC. Full variable domain (rest looked up from reference TRBV5-1 and TRBJ2-7): KAGVTQTPRYLIKTRGQQVTLSCSPISGHRSVSWYQQTPGQGLQFLFEYFSETQRNKGNFPGRFSGRQFSNSRSEMNVSTLELGDSALYLCASSRDGSYEQYFGPGTRLTVT.

The CDR3 nucleotides are TGTGCCGGAGGGAAGGATCAGCCCCAGCATTTT. Amino acid sequence: CAGGKDQPQHF. This chain joins TRBV7-9 and TRBJ1-5; no clear D. V lost 11 bases and J lost 5, with 10 bases in between. The CDR3 length is 11 residues. CDR1 and CDR2 from the germline V gene are SEHNR and FQNEAQ (reference sequence). Looking up the rest from reference TRBV7-9 and TRBJ1-5 gives the full variable domain: DTGVSQNPRHKITKRGQNVTFRCDPISEHNRLYWYRQTLGQGPEFLTYFQNEAQLEKSRLLSDRFSAERPKGSFSTLEIQRTEQGDSAMYLCAGGKDQPQHFGDGTRLSIL.

The chain has TRBV12-3 or TRBV12-4 and TRBJ1-1; 7 bases are a match to TRBD1. V lost 6 bases and J lost 3; bases outside the gene matches: 4. The CDR3 totals 13 residues. CDR3 coding DNA: TGTGCCAGCAGCCAGACAGGGTACACTGAAGCTTTCTTT. Its translation: CASSQTGYTEAFF.

The chain couples TRBV7-3 to TRBJ1-5; TRBD1 might be the D (6 bases). V gave up 6 bases and J gave up 6 bases, with 24 bases separating them. This CDR3 comprises 17 residues. Germline V gene sequence: CDR1 SGHTA, CDR2 FQGTGA. CDR3 coding DNA: TGTGCCAGCAGTCGAGCCGGGGCCAACAGGGTAGTTCAGCCCCAGCATTTT. Its protein product is CASSRAGANRVVQPQHF. Full variable domain (remainder filled in from reference TRBV7-3 and TRBJ1-5): GAGVSQTPSNKVTEKGKYVELRCDPISGHTALYWYRQSLGQGPEFLIYFQGTGAADDSGLPNDRFFAVRPEGSVSTLKIQRTERGDSAVYLCASSRAGANRVVQPQHFGDGTRLSIL.

The chain recombines TRBV7-9 with TRBJ2-7; maybe TRBD2 (7 bases). V shed 5 bases and J shed 7 bases, with 18 bases lying between them. The germline gives CDR1 SEHNR, CDR2 FQNEAQ (reference sequence). This CDR3 comprises 14 residues. CDR3: CASSERGGREEQYF. In nucleotides, the CDR3 is TGTGCCAGCAGCGAGAGAGGGGGGAGGGAAGAGCAGTACTTC.

This clone was detected only a few times. The CDR3 DNA sequence: TGTGCCAGTCGGACTAGCGGGAGTAATGAGCAGTTCTTC. As protein: CASRTSGSNEQFF. The chain has TRBV19 and TRBJ2-1; 13 positions agree with TRBD2. The junction had 2 bases not matched to a gene; V was cut back by 8 bases and J by 7 bases. The CDR3 loop spans 13 amino acids. Germline CDR1 reads LNHDA; CDR2 reads SQIVND (reference sequence). The full variable domain, completed using reference TRBV19 and TRBJ2-1, is DGGITQSPKYLFRKEGQNVTLSCEQNLNHDAMYWYRQDPGQGLRLIYYSQIVNDFQKGDIAEGYSVSREKKESFPLTVTSAQKNPTAFYLCASRTSGSNEQFFGPGTRLTVL.

This chain connects TRBV6-5 to TRBJ1-3; D remains unclear. The CDR3 sequence is 14 residues long. V was clipped by 7 bases and J by 0 bases, with 10 bases between them. CDR1 is MNHEY, CDR2 SVGAGI, per germline. CDR3 residues: CASIRSSSGNTIYF. The CDR3 DNA follows: TGTGCCAGCATTCGGTCCTCCTCTGGAAACACCATATATTTT.

This clone was found once. This specimen includes other DNA sequences encoding the same CDR3. V gene TRBV18 combines with J gene TRBJ1-1; no clear D gene. CDR3 length: 13 amino acids. CDR1 KGHSH and CDR2 LQKENI come from the germline V gene. V gave up 3 bases and J gave up 3 bases, with 8 bases separating them. CDR3 bases: TGTGCCAGCTCACCGGGGAGGGACACTGAAGCTTTCTTT. Amino acids: CASSPGRDTEAFF.

The chain couples TRBV5-1 to TRBJ1-5, with 7 bases fitting TRBD1. This CDR3 is 14 amino acids long. In germline, CDR1 is SGHRS, CDR2 YFSETQ. V was clipped by 4 bases and J by 7 bases; unmatched bases: 8. The CDR3 loop is CASSTGQPGQPQHF. The CDR3, as DNA: TGCGCCAGCAGCACGGGACAGCCTGGGCAGCCCCAGCATTTT. The entire variable domain, with the rest obtained from reference TRBV5-1 and TRBJ1-5, is as follows: KAGVTQTPRYLIKTRGQQVTLSCSPISGHRSVSWYQQTPGQGLQFLFEYFSETQRNKGNFPGRFSGRQFSNSRSEMNVSTLELGDSALYLCASSTGQPGQPQHFGDGTRLSIL.

CDR3 amino acids: CASSPGTTRYHQETQYF. CDR3 bases: TGCGCCAGCAGCCCAGGTACCACAAGATACCACCAAGAGACCCAGTACTTC. This sequence joins TRBV5-1 and TRBJ2-5; no clear D. V lost 4 bases to trimming and J lost 0 bases, with 19 bases between them. Germline CDR1 is SGHRS and CDR2 is YFSETQ. The CDR3 covers 17 residues.

The rearrangement uses TRBV5-6 and TRBJ1-1; D might be TRBD1 (5 bases). This CDR3 is 17 amino acids long. V lost 1 base, J lost 0 bases, and 16 bases lay in between. Germline CDR1 reads SGHDT; CDR2 reads YYEEEE. CDR3 DNA: TGTGCCAGCAGCTTGACGGGGGAGGTATTGGTGAACACTGAAGCTTTCTTT. Translating it yields CASSLTGEVLVNTEAFF.

This clone has a single count. V usage is TRBV7-2 and J usage is TRBJ1-5; D is ambiguous. The V gene lost 3 bases and the J gene lost 0 bases, with 9 bases spanning the gap. Per germline, CDR1 SGHTA and CDR2 FQGNSA. This CDR3 has 15 residues. CDR3 protein: CASSLSGVSNQPQHF. The CDR3 DNA reads TGTGCCAGCAGCTTGTCAGGAGTTAGCAATCAGCCCCAGCATTTT.